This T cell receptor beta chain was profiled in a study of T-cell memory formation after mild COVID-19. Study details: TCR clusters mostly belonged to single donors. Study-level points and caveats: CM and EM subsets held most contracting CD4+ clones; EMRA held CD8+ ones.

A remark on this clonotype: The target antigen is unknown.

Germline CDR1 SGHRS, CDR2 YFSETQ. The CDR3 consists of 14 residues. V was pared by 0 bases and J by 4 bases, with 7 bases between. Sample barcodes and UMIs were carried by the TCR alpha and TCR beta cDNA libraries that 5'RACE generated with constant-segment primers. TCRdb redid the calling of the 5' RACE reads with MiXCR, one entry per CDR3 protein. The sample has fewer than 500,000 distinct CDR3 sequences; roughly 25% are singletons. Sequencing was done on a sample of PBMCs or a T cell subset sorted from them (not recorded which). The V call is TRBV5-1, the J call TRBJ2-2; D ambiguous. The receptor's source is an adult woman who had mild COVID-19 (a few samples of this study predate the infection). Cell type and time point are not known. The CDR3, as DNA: TGCGCCAGCAGCTTGGGGTTTGGCACCGGGGAGCTGTTTTTT. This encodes CASSLGFGTGELFF.